This T cell receptor (beta chain) is drawn from a study of cytomegalovirus exposure and HLA in healthy donors. Study at large: Genotyping of nearly 400 donors showed that over 65% belonged to the Caucasian-associated ancestry cluster.

Broader study findings: Looking again later, the authors saw that most CMV-associated TCR beta chains seemed HLA-restricted.

This clone was observed a single time. What it binds is not known. V gave up 4 bases and J gave up 1 base; unmatched junction bases: 10. The CDR3 is 16 residues long. CDR1 and CDR2 from the germline V gene are SGHRS and YFSETQ. The primer mix had 60 Vbeta and 13 Jbeta primers. The authors' processing: In a later analysis, approximately 80 million unique TCR beta chains included roughly 11 million shared by two or more donors. Data came from immunoSEQ multiplex PCR; TCRdb stores just in-frame clones and leaves some out. V and J calls plus clone size are reproduced from that table; the DNA served to infer D and trimming. The sample consists of roughly 100,000 clones, more than 70% of them appearing once.

Sequences were obtained from PBMCs. The sequence derives from a man aged 25 to 45 in good health and CMV-seronegative. The chain joins TRBV5-1 to TRBJ1-1, with 7 bases matching TRBD1. CDR3 DNA: TGCGCCAGCAGCGCCAGGACAGGTACCTCGAACACTGAAGCTTTCTTT. Encoded protein: CASSARTGTSNTEAFF.